The 14 T cell receptor beta chains in this list originate from one sample, sequenced in a study of T-cell memory formation after mild COVID-19. MiXCR, applied by TCRdb to the 5' RACE reads, yields one record per CDR3 protein. The sample carries 300,000 to 350,000 distinct CDR3 sequences, around an eighth recorded once. Sequences were obtained from PBMCs or a T cell subset sorted from them (not recorded which). These TCRs come from a man between 18 and 35 years old who had mild COVID-19 (a few samples of this study predate the infection). Cell type and time point are not known.

This clonotype was seen a few times. The chain has TRBV6-2 or TRBV6-3 and TRBJ1-2, with 11 bases aligning to TRBD1. J lost 2 bases, V lost 7 bases, and 3 bases had no gene match. CDR3 length: 14 amino acids. CDR1 and CDR2 (germline): MNHEY, SVGEGT. CDR3 in DNA: TGTGCCAGCATTAGGACAGGGGGCAACTATGGCTACACCTTC. It yields the protein CASIRTGGNYGYTF.

The rearrangement joins TRBV5-1 to TRBJ1-1; 10 bases fit TRBD1. CDR1 and CDR2 (germline): SGHRS, YFSETQ. The V and J ends lost 0 bases and 5 bases, in that order; junction bases with no gene match: 4. The length of the CDR3 is 15 residues. This chain's CDR3 is CASSLGQGAGTEAFF. The CDR3 DNA reads TGCGCCAGCAGCTTGGGACAGGGGGCGGGAACTGAAGCTTTCTTT. Full variable domain (rest looked up from reference TRBV5-1 and TRBJ1-1): KAGVTQTPRYLIKTRGQQVTLSCSPISGHRSVSWYQQTPGQGLQFLFEYFSETQRNKGNFPGRFSGRQFSNSRSEMNVSTLELGDSALYLCASSLGQGAGTEAFFGQGTRLTVV.

V and J are TRBV27 and TRBJ1-2, with TRBD1 identical over 11 bases. Germline V CDR1 and CDR2: MNHEY, SMNVEV (reference sequence). This CDR3 has 14 residues. Unmatched junction bases numbered 2, after V lost 6 bases and J lost 2 bases. This chain's CDR3 is CASRRTGGNYGYTF. CDR3 DNA: TGTGCCAGCAGGCGGACAGGGGGCAACTATGGCTACACCTTC.

The chain uses TRBV4-2 and TRBJ2-5; D gene unclear. V gave up 0 bases and J gave up 2 bases, with 7 bases separating them. The CDR3 spans 14 residues. Germline V gene sequence: CDR1 LGHNA, CDR2 YNFKEQ. The CDR3 DNA reads TGTGCCAGCAGCCAAGAAACGTTTCAAGAGACCCAGTACTTC. The encoded protein is CASSQETFQETQYF.

V gene TRBV7-9 combines with J gene TRBJ1-1; 7 bases agree with TRBD1. CDR3 size: 15 residues. Germline V gives CDR1 SEHNR, CDR2 FQNEAQ (reference sequence). V trimming: 6 bases; J trimming: 5 bases; junction bases outside the gene matches: 12. This chain's CDR3 is CASRKRKGARTEAFF. For the CDR3, the DNA is TGTGCCAGCAGAAAGAGGAAGGGGGCTCGGACTGAAGCTTTCTTT.

The chain carries TRBV7-2 and TRBJ2-3; D possibly corresponds to TRBD1 (6 bases). The V gene's germline CDR1 is SGHTA and CDR2 FQGNSA. The CDR3 consists of 14 residues. The V end lost 1 base, the J end lost 3 bases, and 8 bases lay between the germline ends. The CDR3 region has the DNA TGTGCCAGCAGCTTAGGGGGGCAGACAGATACGCAGTATTTT. Amino acid sequence: CASSLGGQTDTQYF.

This clonotype came up a few times. The CDR3 is CASSSQAANYGYTF. The CDR3 DNA follows: TGTGCCAGCAGTTCACAAGCCGCTAACTATGGCTACACCTTC. The rearrangement uses TRBV6-2 or TRBV6-3 and TRBJ1-2; D remains ambiguous. Trimming left V 4 bases short and J 0 bases short, with 9 bases between. This CDR3 contains 14 residues. Germline V gives CDR1 MNHEY, CDR2 SVGEGT.

This clonotype was picked up a small number of times. The V and J genes are TRBV5-1 and TRBJ1-6; D is unresolved. Germline CDR1 reads SGHRS; CDR2 reads YFSETQ. The length of the CDR3 is 13 residues. V was trimmed by 0 bases and J by 6 bases, leaving 4 bases between them. In nucleotides, the CDR3 is TGCGCCAGCAGCTTGGATAGTAATTCACCCCTCCACTTT. Protein product: CASSLDSNSPLHF.

The chain recombines TRBV7-6 with TRBJ2-7, with D possibly being TRBD1 (5 bases). This CDR3 spans 14 amino acids. Germline CDR1 is SGHVS and CDR2 is FNYEAQ. Trimming took 1 base from V and 6 from J, leaving 13 bases between them. In DNA form, the CDR3 reads TGTGCCAGCAGCTTAGGGGGCGTTGGGGCCGAGCAGTACTTC. Translation: CASSLGGVGAEQYF.

This chain connects TRBV4-1 to TRBJ1-5, with 10 bases that match TRBD1. This CDR3 is built from 17 residues. V lost 1 base to trimming and J lost 2 bases; unmatched junction nucleotides: 5. Germline CDR1 MGHRA, CDR2 YSYEKL. The DNA for the CDR3 is TGCGCCAGCAGCCAAGCTGGACAGGGGGATGGCAATCAGCCCCAGCATTTT. Translation gives CASSQAGQGDGNQPQHF.

V is TRBV7-3 and J is TRBJ2-2; 8 nucleotides align to TRBD1. Germline V gene lookup returns CDR1 SGHTA and CDR2 FQGTGA. V was clipped by 3 bases and J by 6 bases; unmatched bases: 9. The CDR3 runs to 16 residues. In DNA, the CDR3 is TGTGCCAGCAGCTTCGGACAGGGAGGTGTCCCCGGGGAGCTGTTTTTT. Protein: CASSFGQGGVPGELFF. The complete variable domain, with remaining parts taken from reference TRBV7-3 and TRBJ2-2, reads GAGVSQTPSNKVTEKGKYVELRCDPISGHTALYWYRQSLGQGPEFLIYFQGTGAADDSGLPNDRFFAVRPEGSVSTLKIQRTERGDSAVYLCASSFGQGGVPGELFFGEGSRLTVL.

This clonotype was seen more than once but under ten times. The V and J genes are TRBV12-3 or TRBV12-4 and TRBJ2-3; a possible D gene is TRBD2 (5 bases). The ends were cut back, 1 base at V and 0 bases at J, with 14 bases in the middle. This CDR3 has 17 amino acids. For the CDR3, the DNA is TGTGCCAGCAGTTTAGGAGGGCAGCCAGGTAGCACAGATACGCAGTATTTT. It specifies CASSLGGQPGSTDTQYF.

There are a few counts of this clonotype. V usage is TRBV30 and J usage is TRBJ2-5, with TRBD1 matching 8 bases. Germline V gene data show CDR1 as GTSNPN and CDR2 as SVGIG (reference sequence). The CDR3 is 13 residues long. The J segment lost 4 bases and the V segment lost 3 bases, leaving 4 bases of the junction unmatched. The CDR3 DNA reads TGTGCCTGGAGCGGACAGGGAGCAGAGACCCAGTACTTC. Protein product: CAWSGQGAETQYF.

The chain is built from TRBV27 and TRBJ2-5; TRBD1 matches 9 bases. From germline, CDR1 is MNHEY and CDR2 SMNVEV (reference sequence). The length of the CDR3 is 14 residues. Germline trimming cut 0 bases from V and 5 bases from J; bases unmatched to any gene: 1. The CDR3 loop is CASSLSDRGETQYF. CDR3 DNA: TGTGCCAGCAGTTTATCGGACAGGGGCGAGACCCAGTACTTC.